The present entry profiles one T cell receptor beta chain with its context. The antigen remains undetermined. Researchers ran the PCR with 60 Vbeta and 13 Jbeta primers. In the source study's methods: Around 11 million shared chains were among the roughly 80 million unique TCR beta chains that a later analysis counted. The assay was immunoSEQ multiplex PCR, and TCRdb's table has in-frame clones only and misses some. D and trimming come from the DNA, and the V and J calls and clone size come from that table. The sample records over 80,000 clones, roughly 79% being singletons. This sample stems from a study of cytomegalovirus exposure and HLA in healthy donors. Study background: Of all 360 or so donors who were genotyped, roughly 83% belonged to the Caucasian-associated ancestry cluster.

This CDR3 contains 15 residues. Germline values: CDR1 SGDLS, CDR2 YYNGEE. V lost 4 bases, J lost 3 bases, and 9 bases stayed unmatched. Study-wide results and limits: Later work showed greater clonal expansion in HLA-associated TCR beta chains than in equally common others. A later analysis found common viral pathogens apparently linked to several of the most significant clusters.

Sequenced: PBMCs. This TCR was sampled from a woman in her 70s in good health and CMV-seropositive. The chain combines TRBV9 with TRBJ2-7, with TRBD2 matching 8 bases. CDR3 sequence: CASSPRGSGNYEQYF. CDR3 coding DNA: TGTGCCAGCAGCCCGAGGGGTAGCGGGAACTACGAGCAGTACTTC.